This TCR beta chain appears in the sequencing data of a study of early T cells in non-severe SARS-CoV-2 infection. At the level of the study: Chains stayed unpaired after sequencing of bulk RNA from unsorted whole blood.

The CDR3 spans 8 residues. CDR1 DFQATT and CDR2 SNEGSKA come from the germline V gene (reference sequence). Each cDNA molecule carried a unique molecular identifier. TCRdb called the 5' RACE reads again in MiXCR, with one record for every CDR3 protein. Of 55,000 to 65,000 distinct CDR3 sequences in the sample, 10% to 13% were seen once. The rearrangement uses TRBV20-1 and TRBJ1-2; no firm D call. The receptor's source is an adult who was a healthcare worker with PCR-confirmed SARS-CoV-2 infection or an uninfected control (not recorded which). The sequencing sample was made of whole blood. The DNA for the CDR3 is TGCAGAGTGGGAGGCTACACCTTC. It specifies CRVGGYTF.